The entry that follows covers one TCR beta chain sequence. The antigen is undetermined. This specimen comes from a study of identical twins. Notes on the study in general: For zero-insertion analyses, partial confounding could come from invariant MAIT and iNKT cells.

TCRdb re-analysed the 5' RACE reads in MiXCR, keeping a single row per CDR3 protein. The sample has approximately 350,000 distinct CDR3 sequences, over 9% seen once. This sample was also put to use in a study of yellow fever vaccine responses in identical twins. That investigation notes: The T cell response to vaccination in identical twins was reportedly partly convergent and partly personalized.

Source material: CD8+ T cells sorted from blood. The source of this sequence is a woman aged 18-35 years in good health.

CDR3 region: CASSLGTDGQYF. The CDR3 region has the DNA TGTGCCAGCAGCCTCGGGACGGATGGGCAGTACTTC. This sequence joins TRBV5-6 and TRBJ2-7; D may be TRBD1 or TRBD2 (5 bases each). The CDR3 totals 12 residues. V was clipped by 4 bases and J by 9 bases, with 14 bases between them. The V gene's germline CDR1 is SGHDT and CDR2 YYEEEE.